This TCR beta chain was obtained from a study of T-cell memory formation after mild COVID-19. The CDR3 runs to 17 residues. TCRdb processed the 5' RACE reads anew with MiXCR; each CDR3 protein has one entry. The profile shows 450,000 or so distinct CDR3 sequences, 20% to 30% of them singletons. Material: PBMCs or a T cell subset sorted from them (not recorded which). V usage is TRBV21-1 and J usage is TRBJ1-1. TRBV21-1 counts as a pseudogene. The receptor was isolated from an adult woman who had mild COVID-19 (a few samples of this study predate the infection). Cell type and time point are not known. The DNA of the CDR3 is TGTGCCAGCAGAACCCTCGGGGACGGCGGTTGGAACACTGAAGCTTTCTTT. The encoded protein is CASRTLGDGGWNTEAFF.